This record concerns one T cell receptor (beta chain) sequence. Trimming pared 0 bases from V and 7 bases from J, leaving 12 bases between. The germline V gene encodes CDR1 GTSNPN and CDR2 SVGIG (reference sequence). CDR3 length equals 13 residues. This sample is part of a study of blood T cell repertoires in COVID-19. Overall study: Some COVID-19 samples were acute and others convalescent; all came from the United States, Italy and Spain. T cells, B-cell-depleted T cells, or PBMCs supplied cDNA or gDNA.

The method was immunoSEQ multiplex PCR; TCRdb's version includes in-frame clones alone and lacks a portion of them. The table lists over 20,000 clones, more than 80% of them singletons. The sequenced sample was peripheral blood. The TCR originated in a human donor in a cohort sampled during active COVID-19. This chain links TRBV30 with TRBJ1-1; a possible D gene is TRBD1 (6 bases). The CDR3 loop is CAWSVKGGIEAFF. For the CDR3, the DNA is TGTGCCTGGAGTGTCAAAGGGGGAATTGAAGCTTTCTTT.